The 8 T cell receptor beta chains below all came from one sample that was sequenced in a study of blood T cells in healthy people across ages. Using a J-beta primer mix together with a sample-barcoded 5' primer, a second PCR was run for 7 to 11 cycles. TCRdb used MiXCR to reprocess the 5' RACE reads, holding one entry per CDR3 protein. The sample yields 700,000 or so distinct CDR3 sequences, 22% seen once. Material: blood. These receptors all come from a man between 65 and 79 years old in good health.

J is TRBJ2-5 and V is TRBV18; TRBD1 is a possible D gene (6 bases). Matching the DNA end better, TRBJ2-7 makes the J call doubtful. CDR1 and CDR2 (germline): KGHSH, LQKENI. CDR3 length equals 16 residues. This CDR3 is CASSGEGQTRGYEQYF. CDR3 coding DNA: TGTGCCAGCTCCGGAGAGGGACAAACAAGGGGATACGAGCAGTACTTC.

This clonotype was detected only a few times. The chain carries TRBV28 and TRBJ1-4; 9 bases agree with TRBD1. Germline-derived CDR1 and CDR2 are MDHEN and SYDVKM. There are 14 residues in the CDR3. J gave up 7 bases and V 6 bases, and 6 bases lay outside the gene matches. The CDR3 protein is CASRVEDRGEKLFF. The CDR3 DNA reads as TGTGCCAGCAGAGTCGAGGACAGGGGTGAAAAACTGTTTTTT.

The chain has TRBV7-9 and TRBJ1-1; the D is unclear. Per the germline V gene, CDR1 is SEHNR and CDR2 is FQNEAQ (reference sequence). Trimming pared 9 bases from V and 3 bases from J, leaving 17 bases between. CDR3 length: 14 residues. The CDR3 protein is CASRARREYTEAFF. CDR3 nucleotide sequence: TGTGCCAGTAGAGCCCGAAGGGAGTACACTGAAGCTTTCTTT.

This clonotype was observed a few times. V usage is TRBV12-3 or TRBV12-4 and J usage is TRBJ1-6; D possibly corresponds to TRBD1 (5 bases). Trimming shortened V by 7 bases and J by 6 bases, and 10 bases separated the two germline ends. This CDR3 is 13 amino acids long. The CDR3 is CASILGGNSPLHF. In DNA form, the CDR3 reads TGTGCCAGCATCCTCGGGGGTAATTCACCCCTCCACTTT.

Ten or more counts support this clonotype. J is TRBJ2-5 and V is TRBV11-2; tentative D call: TRBD1 (6 bases). The CDR3 totals 16 residues. Germline V CDR1 and CDR2: SGHAT, FQNNGV. The V end was cut by 3 bases, the J end by 4 bases, with 18 bases between. The DNA for the CDR3 is TGTGCCAGCAGCTTGATGCCAACTAAGACAGGAGAGACCCAGTACTTC. It translates to CASSLMPTKTGETQYF.

The chain uses TRBV9 and TRBJ2-1; possibly TRBD1 for D (7 bases). CDR3 length: 15 amino acids. The V gene lost 0 bases and the J gene lost 6 bases, with 13 bases spanning the gap. Germline V gives CDR1 SGDLS, CDR2 YYNGEE. CDR3 DNA: TGTGCCAGCAGCGTAGGCCAGGGGGGCGGCAATGAGCAGTTCTTC. Translating it yields CASSVGQGGGNEQFF.

This rearrangement joins TRBV29-1 to TRBJ1-2, with 10 bases lining up with TRBD1. Germline lookup yields CDR1 SQVTM and CDR2 ANQGSEA. Trimming cost V 7 bases and J 7 bases; bases outside gene matches: 9. This CDR3 has 13 residues. CDR3 nucleotide sequence: TGCAGCGCGACAGGACAGGGGGTCTTTGGCTACACCTTC. Its protein product is CSATGQGVFGYTF.

The rearrangement joins TRBV3-1 to TRBJ1-1, with a possible D match to TRBD1 (5 bases). Germline V gene lookup returns CDR1 LGHDT and CDR2 YNNKEL (reference sequence). The CDR3 has 13 amino acids. The germline V and J ends were trimmed by 4 bases and 4 bases, with 10 bases remaining between them. CDR3 DNA: TGTGCCAGCAGCCTCAGGGAGACCACTGAAGCTTTCTTT. Its translation: CASSLRETTEAFF.